This T cell receptor (beta chain) was retrieved from a study of blood T cells in healthy people across ages. Study-level findings and limits: It was held that diversity estimates obtained from one million T cells represented underestimates. Both naive CD4+ cell counts and diversity were greater in long-lived donors than in aged donors.

Each sample had at least 6 million PBMCs isolated. The CDR3 spans 16 residues. Germline V gives CDR1 LGHNA, CDR2 YSLEER. V lost 3 bases and J lost 0, with 15 bases in between. Through a sample-barcoded 5' primer and a J-beta primer mix, a second PCR was run for roughly 7 to 11 cycles. TCRdb recomputed calls from the 5' RACE reads with MiXCR, one row per CDR3 protein. The sample includes 1.4 million or so distinct CDR3 sequences, 42% of them seen just once. Concerning this clonotype: What it recognizes is unknown.

The chain recombines TRBV4-3 with TRBJ2-7, with a weak D call TRBD2 (5 bases). The sample consisted of blood. This TCR was sampled from a woman aged 18-35 years in good health. This CDR3 reads CASSQSLDFTSYEQYF. The CDR3 coding sequence is TGCGCCAGCAGCCAGTCCTTGGACTTCACCTCCTACGAGCAGTACTTC.